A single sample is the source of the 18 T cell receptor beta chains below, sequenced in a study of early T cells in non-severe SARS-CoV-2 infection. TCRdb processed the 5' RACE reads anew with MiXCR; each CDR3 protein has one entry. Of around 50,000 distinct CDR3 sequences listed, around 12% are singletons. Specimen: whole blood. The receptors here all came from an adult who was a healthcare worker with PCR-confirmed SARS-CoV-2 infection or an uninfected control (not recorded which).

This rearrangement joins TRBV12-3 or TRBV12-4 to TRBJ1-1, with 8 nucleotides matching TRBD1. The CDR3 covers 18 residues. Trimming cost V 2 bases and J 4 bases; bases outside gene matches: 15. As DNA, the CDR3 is TGTGCCAGCAGTTTATTCAACCCATTCAGACAGGGGAGCACTGAAGCTTTCTTT. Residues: CASSLFNPFRQGSTEAFF.

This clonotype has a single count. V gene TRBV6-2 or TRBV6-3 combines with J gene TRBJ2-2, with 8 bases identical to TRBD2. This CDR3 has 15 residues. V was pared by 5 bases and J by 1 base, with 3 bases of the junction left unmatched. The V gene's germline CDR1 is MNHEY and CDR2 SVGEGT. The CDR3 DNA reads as TGTGCCAGCAGTGCGACTAGCGTGAACACCGGGGAGCTGTTTTTT. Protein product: CASSATSVNTGELFF.

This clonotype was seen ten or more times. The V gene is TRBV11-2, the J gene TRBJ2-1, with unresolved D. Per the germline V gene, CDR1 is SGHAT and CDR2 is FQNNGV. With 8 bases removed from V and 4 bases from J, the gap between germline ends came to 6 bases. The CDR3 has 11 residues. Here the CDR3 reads CASREYNEQFF. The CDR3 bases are TGTGCCAGCCGCGAGTACAATGAGCAGTTCTTC.

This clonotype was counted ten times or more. CDR3 coding DNA: TGTGCCAGCTCAACCGGGACAGCCAATGAAAAACTGTTTTTT. Encoded protein: CASSTGTANEKLFF. This chain connects TRBV18 to TRBJ1-4; 7 nucleotides align to TRBD1. CDR1 is KGHSH, CDR2 LQKENI, per germline. The CDR3 totals 14 residues. Trimming took 5 bases from V and 5 from J; bases not matched to a gene: 5.

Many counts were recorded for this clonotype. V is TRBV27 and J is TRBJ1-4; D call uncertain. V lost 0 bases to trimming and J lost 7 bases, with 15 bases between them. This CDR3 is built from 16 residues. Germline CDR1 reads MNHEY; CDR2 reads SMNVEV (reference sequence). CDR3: CASSLSSAYRGEKLFF. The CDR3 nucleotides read TGTGCCAGCAGTTTATCATCGGCCTATCGTGGTGAAAAACTGTTTTTT.

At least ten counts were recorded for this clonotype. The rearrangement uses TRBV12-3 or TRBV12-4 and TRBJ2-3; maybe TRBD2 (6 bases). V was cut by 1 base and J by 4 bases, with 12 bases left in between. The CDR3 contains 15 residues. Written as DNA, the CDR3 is TGTGCCAGCAGTTTAGACGCCCGGGAGCCAGATACGCAGTATTTT. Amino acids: CASSLDAREPDTQYF.

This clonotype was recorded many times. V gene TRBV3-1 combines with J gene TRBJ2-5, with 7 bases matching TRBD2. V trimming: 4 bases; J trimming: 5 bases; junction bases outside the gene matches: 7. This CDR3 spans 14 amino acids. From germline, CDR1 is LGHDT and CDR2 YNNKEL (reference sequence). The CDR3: CASSRNSGPETQYF. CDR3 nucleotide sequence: TGTGCCAGCAGCCGAAATAGCGGGCCCGAGACCCAGTACTTC.

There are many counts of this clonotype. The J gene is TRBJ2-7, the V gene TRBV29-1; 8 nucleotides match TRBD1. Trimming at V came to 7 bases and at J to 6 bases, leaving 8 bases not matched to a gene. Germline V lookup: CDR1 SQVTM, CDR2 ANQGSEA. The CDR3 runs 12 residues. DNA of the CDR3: TGCAGCGCTAGACAGGGGACGCGCGAGCAGTACTTC. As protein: CSARQGTREQYF.

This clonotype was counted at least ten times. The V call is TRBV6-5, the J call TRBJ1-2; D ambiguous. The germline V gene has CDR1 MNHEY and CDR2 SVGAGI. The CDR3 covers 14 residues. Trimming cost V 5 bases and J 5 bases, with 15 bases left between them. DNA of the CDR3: TGTGCCAGCAGTCCTCAACCTGAGGTGTATGGCTACACCTTC. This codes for CASSPQPEVYGYTF.

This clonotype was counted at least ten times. Written as DNA, the CDR3 is TGCGCCAGCAGCTTGGATAGGTGGGATGCCAGGGGGCAAGATTATGGCTACACCTTC. It codes for CASSLDRWDARGQDYGYTF. J is TRBJ1-2 and V is TRBV5-1; 8 positions agree with TRBD1. Trimming removed 0 bases from V and 5 bases from J; junction bases left unmatched: 18. Germline V gives CDR1 SGHRS, CDR2 YFSETQ. The CDR3 loop spans 19 amino acids. Full variable domain (remainder filled in from reference TRBV5-1 and TRBJ1-2): KAGVTQTPRYLIKTRGQQVTLSCSPISGHRSVSWYQQTPGQGLQFLFEYFSETQRNKGNFPGRFSGRQFSNSRSEMNVSTLELGDSALYLCASSLDRWDARGQDYGYTFGSGTRLTVV.

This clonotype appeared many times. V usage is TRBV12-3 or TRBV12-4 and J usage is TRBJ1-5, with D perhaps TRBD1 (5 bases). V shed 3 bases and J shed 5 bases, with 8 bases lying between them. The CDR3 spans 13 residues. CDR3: CASSFTGHQPQHF. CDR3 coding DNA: TGTGCCAGCAGTTTCACGGGACATCAGCCCCAGCATTTT.

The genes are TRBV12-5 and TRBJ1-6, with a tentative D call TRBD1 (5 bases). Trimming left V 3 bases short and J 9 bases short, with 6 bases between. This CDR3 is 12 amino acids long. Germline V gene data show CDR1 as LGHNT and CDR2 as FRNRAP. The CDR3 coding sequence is TGTGCTAGTGGTTTCCAGGGTTCACCCCTCCACTTT. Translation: CASGFQGSPLHF.

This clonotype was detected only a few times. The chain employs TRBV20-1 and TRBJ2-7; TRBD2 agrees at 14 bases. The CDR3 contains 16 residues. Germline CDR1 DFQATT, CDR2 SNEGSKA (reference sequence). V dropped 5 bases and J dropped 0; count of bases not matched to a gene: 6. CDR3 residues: CSAQGLAGASSYEQYF. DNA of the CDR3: TGCAGTGCTCAGGGACTAGCGGGGGCTTCCTCCTACGAGCAGTACTTC.

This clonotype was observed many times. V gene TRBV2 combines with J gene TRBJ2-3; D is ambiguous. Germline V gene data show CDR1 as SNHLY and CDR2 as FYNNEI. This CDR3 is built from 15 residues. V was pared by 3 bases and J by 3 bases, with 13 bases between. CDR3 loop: CASSEIGLRTDTQYF. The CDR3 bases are TGTGCCAGCAGTGAGATAGGCCTGCGAACAGATACGCAGTATTTT.

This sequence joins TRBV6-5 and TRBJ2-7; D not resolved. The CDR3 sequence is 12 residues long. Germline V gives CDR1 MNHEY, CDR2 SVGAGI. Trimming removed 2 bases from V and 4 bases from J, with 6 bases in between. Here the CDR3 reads CASSYDGYEQYF. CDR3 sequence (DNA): TGTGCCAGCAGTTACGACGGTTACGAGCAGTACTTC.

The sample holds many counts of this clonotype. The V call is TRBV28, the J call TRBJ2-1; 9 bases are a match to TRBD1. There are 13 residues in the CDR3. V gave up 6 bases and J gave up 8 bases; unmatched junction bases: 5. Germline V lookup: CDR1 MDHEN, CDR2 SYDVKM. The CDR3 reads CASSIQGADEQFF. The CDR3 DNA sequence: TGTGCCAGCAGCATACAGGGGGCCGATGAGCAGTTCTTC.

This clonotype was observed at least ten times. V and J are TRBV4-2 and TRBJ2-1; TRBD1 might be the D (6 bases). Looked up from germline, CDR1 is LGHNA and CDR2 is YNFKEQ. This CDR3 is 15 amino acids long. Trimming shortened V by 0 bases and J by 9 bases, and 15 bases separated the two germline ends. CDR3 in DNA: TGTGCCAGCAGCCAAGAGACCCCGATGGGGGCTGAGCAGTTCTTC. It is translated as CASSQETPMGAEQFF.

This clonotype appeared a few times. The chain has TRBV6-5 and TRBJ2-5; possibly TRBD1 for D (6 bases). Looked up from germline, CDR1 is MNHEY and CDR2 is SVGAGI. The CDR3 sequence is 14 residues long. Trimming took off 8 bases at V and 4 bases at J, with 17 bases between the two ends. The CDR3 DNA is TGTGCCAGCGCCGAGTGGGGGCGGGCAGAGACCCAGTACTTC. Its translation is CASAEWGRAETQYF.